One and the same sample provided the 17 T cell receptor beta chains below, sequenced in a study of early T cells in non-severe SARS-CoV-2 infection. TCRdb ran MiXCR on the 5' RACE reads and lists one entry per CDR3 protein. There are roughly 93,000 distinct CDR3 sequences in the sample; about 15% occur only once, and roughly 0.6% lies in the top ten. The specimen sequenced was whole blood. The source of these receptors is an adult who was a healthcare worker with PCR-confirmed SARS-CoV-2 infection or an uninfected control (not recorded which).

The gene calls are TRBV4-1 and TRBJ1-6, with TRBD1 as a possible D gene (5 bases). CDR1 and CDR2 (germline): MGHRA, YSYEKL. V was clipped by 2 bases and J by 10 bases, with 12 bases between them. This CDR3 is built from 14 residues. CDR3: CASSQSPRESPLHF. The CDR3 nucleotides are TGCGCCAGCAGCCAATCGCCCAGGGAATCACCCCTCCACTTT.

With respect to this clonotype: This may stem from a read error, because a much larger clone lies one nucleotide away. The chain is built from TRBV10-3 and TRBJ2-2, with TRBD1 identical over 7 bases. The CDR3 has 16 residues. Germline CDR1 is ENHRY and CDR2 is SYGVKD. The CDR3 DNA is TGTGCCGTCAGTGACGGGACAGCGATTAACACCGGGGAGCTGTTTTTT. It yields the protein CAVSDGTAINTGELFF.

This sequence joins TRBV3-1 and TRBJ1-2; D unclear. With 3 bases removed from V and 4 bases from J, the gap between germline ends came to 6 bases. Per germline, CDR1 LGHDT and CDR2 YNNKEL (reference sequence). The CDR3 has 12 amino acids. CDR3 amino acids: CASSQGFYGYTF. The CDR3 nucleotides read TGTGCCAGCAGCCAGGGGTTCTATGGCTACACCTTC. The whole variable domain, filled in from reference TRBV3-1 and TRBJ1-2, reads DTAVSQTPKYLVTQMGNDKSIKCEQNLGHDTMYWYKQDSKKFLKIMFSYNNKELIINETVPNRFSPKSPDKAHLNLHINSLELGDSAVYFCASSQGFYGYTFGSGTRLTVV.

This rearrangement joins TRBV2 to TRBJ1-1, with D maybe TRBD1 (6 bases). Per the germline V gene, CDR1 is SNHLY and CDR2 is FYNNEI. V was pared by 4 bases and J by 7 bases, with 10 bases between. This CDR3 region has 12 residues. The CDR3 DNA reads as TGTGCCAGCAGTGCCCAGGGGAATGAAGCTTTCTTT. The encoded protein is CASSAQGNEAFF.

This clonotype was seen repeatedly, ten times or more. V gene TRBV6-6 combines with J gene TRBJ2-7; D is uncertain. CDR3 size: 11 residues. Germline CDR1 is MNHNY and CDR2 is SVGAGI (reference sequence). V shed 4 bases and J shed 4 bases, with 5 bases lying between them. The DNA of the CDR3 is TGTGCCAGCAGTTTAGGGTACGAGCAGTACGTC. Translating it yields CASSLGYEQYV.

A few counts support this clonotype. This chain links TRBV20-1 with TRBJ1-5; no firm D call. V shed 7 bases and J shed 4 bases, with 14 bases lying between them. Germline V gene data show CDR1 as DFQATT and CDR2 as SNEGSKA (reference sequence). CDR3 length equals 13 residues. CDR3 DNA: TGCAGTGGGAGGACTAGCCAAAATCAGCCCCAGCATTTT. This codes for CSGRTSQNQPQHF.

This chain links TRBV10-3 with TRBJ2-3; D possibly corresponds to TRBD2 (6 bases). The V end was cut by 7 bases, the J end by 2 bases, with 13 bases between. The CDR3 consists of 14 residues. CDR1 is ENHRY and CDR2 is SYGVKD in the germline V gene. Here the CDR3 DNA reads TGTGCCATCAAGGAGGGGAGGTCCACAGATACGCAGTATTTT. Protein product: CAIKEGRSTDTQYF.

The chain is built from TRBV12-3 or TRBV12-4 and TRBJ2-7, with D uncertain. This CDR3 contains 13 residues. V was trimmed by 6 bases and J by 4 bases, leaving 13 bases between them. CDR3 DNA: TGTGCCAGCAGCTTAAGCCTACGATACGAGCAGTACGTC. Translating it yields CASSLSLRYEQYV.

This clonotype was observed many times. The chain carries TRBV11-2 and TRBJ2-7, with D maybe TRBD2 (6 bases). Germline CDR1 and CDR2: SGHAT and FQNNGV. V lost 3 bases, J lost 4 bases, and 16 bases lay in between. The CDR3 loop spans 15 amino acids. The CDR3 nucleotides are TGTGCCAGCAGCTTTCTCCGGAGGGGTATTTACGAGCAGTACGTC. Translating it yields CASSFLRRGIYEQYV.

This clonotype has just a few counts. This chain connects TRBV20-1 to TRBJ2-3; TRBD2 aligns across 10 bases. The trim removed 3 bases at V and 9 bases at J, leaving 9 bases unmatched. CDR3 length: 14 residues. The germline V gene encodes CDR1 DFQATT and CDR2 SNEGSKA (reference sequence). The CDR3 bases are TGCAGTGCTAGTTTGTCTAGCGGGGGCCAAACGCAGTATTTT. Its protein is CSASLSSGGQTQYF.

This clonotype was detected ten times or more. The chain has TRBV12-3 or TRBV12-4 and TRBJ1-5, with a weak D call TRBD1 (6 bases). V gave up 3 bases and J gave up 4 bases, with 10 bases separating them. This CDR3 comprises 14 residues. CDR3 sequence reads: CASSFSGANQPQHF. CDR3 in DNA: TGTGCCAGCAGTTTTTCAGGGGCGAATCAGCCCCAGCATTTT.

This clonotype appeared a few times. The rearrangement links TRBV27 to TRBJ2-1; 8 bases align to TRBD1. In germline, CDR1 is MNHEY, CDR2 SMNVEV (reference sequence). The CDR3 has 18 residues. Trimming removed 5 bases from V and 4 bases from J; junction bases left unmatched: 16. The DNA of the CDR3 is TGTGCCAGCAGTCAAAAGGGGACAGGAACCACAAGATACAATGAGCAGTTCTTC. As protein: CASSQKGTGTTRYNEQFF.

This clonotype was counted at least ten times. The gene calls are TRBV5-1 and TRBJ1-1, with D uncertain. Germline assignment: CDR1 SGHRS and CDR2 YFSETQ. The CDR3 has 12 amino acids. The V end was cut by 3 bases, the J end by 4 bases, with 7 bases between. CDR3 nucleotide sequence: TGCGCCAGCAGCTACGCGGGCACTGAAGCTTTCTTT. It yields the protein CASSYAGTEAFF.

The chain couples TRBV7-8 to TRBJ2-2; TRBD1 or TRBD2 may be the D gene (5 bases each). V lost 2 bases and J lost 5, with 12 bases in between. The CDR3 length is 15 residues. Germline CDR1 and CDR2: SGHVS and FQNEAQ. The CDR3 sequence is CASSLNGAGTGELFF. DNA of the CDR3: TGTGCCAGCAGCTTAAACGGGGCGGGTACCGGGGAGCTGTTTTTT.

This clonotype was counted many times. The J gene is TRBJ1-5, the V gene TRBV20-1; TRBD1 is a possible D gene (5 bases). The CDR3 sequence is 16 residues long. Trimming pared 6 bases from V and 3 bases from J, leaving 21 bases between. Germline values: CDR1 DFQATT, CDR2 SNEGSKA (reference sequence). CDR3 sequence: CSARGLTVGTNQPQHF. CDR3 bases: TGCAGTGCCCGGGGACTTACGGTAGGCACCAATCAGCCCCAGCATTTT.

Only a few counts were recorded for this clonotype. The chain recombines TRBV20-1 with TRBJ2-3; D possibly uses TRBD1 or TRBD2 (5 bases each). Germline V gene sequence: CDR1 DFQATT, CDR2 SNEGSKA (reference sequence). The V end was cut by 6 bases, the J end by 2 bases, with 15 bases between. The CDR3 loop spans 14 amino acids. As DNA, the CDR3 is TGCAGTGCCCTGAGGCCAGGGACCACAGATACGCAGTATTTT. This gives the protein CSALRPGTTDTQYF.

The V and J genes are TRBV6-1 and TRBJ2-3; D tentatively fits TRBD1 or TRBD2 (5 bases each). Trimming cost V 2 bases and J 7 bases, with 16 bases left between them. The CDR3 is 15 residues long. Germline values: CDR1 MNHNS, CDR2 SASEGT. Here the CDR3 DNA reads TGTGCCAGCAGTGAATCCCAAAAGGGGAGAAATACGCAGTATTTT. It translates to CASSESQKGRNTQYF.